This T cell receptor beta chain originates from a study of identical twins. This clonotype was observed a handful of times. V lost 2 bases, J lost 5 bases, and 12 bases lay in between. From germline, CDR1 is SNHLY and CDR2 FYNNEI. This CDR3 is 14 amino acids long. Carrying unique molecular identifiers, the cDNA also gained a universal primer site through template switching. TCRdb redid the calling of the 5' RACE reads with MiXCR, one entry per CDR3 protein. The sample comprises about 530,000 distinct CDR3 sequences, roughly 15% of which are singletons, and 0.44% rests with the top ten. These data were also reused for a study on yellow fever vaccine responses in identical twins. This second report adds: Twins' T cell vaccine responses reportedly looked partly convergent, partly personalized.

The chain combines TRBV2 with TRBJ2-5, with D possibly TRBD2 on 5 matching bases. Sequencing was performed on CD4+ T cells sorted from blood. This TCR derives from a young woman in good health. CDR3: CASSEREQVETQYF. The CDR3 nucleotides read TGTGCCAGCAGTGAAAGGGAGCAGGTGGAGACCCAGTACTTC.